Listed here are 30 T cell receptor beta chains from one sample, sequenced in a study of T-cell memory formation after mild COVID-19. One entry per CDR3 protein results from TCRdb running MiXCR on the 5' RACE reads. Counted here are about 57,000 distinct CDR3 sequences, 9% to 15% occurring once; the ten biggest clones make up around 25%. Sequenced material: PBMCs or a T cell subset sorted from them (not recorded which). Source of these receptors: a man younger than 35 who had mild COVID-19 (a few samples of this study predate the infection). Cell type and time point are not known.

This clonotype is medium-sized (0.01 to 0.1%) within its sample. The J gene is TRBJ2-5, the V gene TRBV24-1, with TRBD2 matching 8 bases. Germline V gene sequence: CDR1 KGHDR, CDR2 SFDVKD. The CDR3 is 16 amino acids. V lost 3 bases to trimming and J lost 3 bases; unmatched junction nucleotides: 8. The CDR3 sequence is CATSDRAGGPKETQYF. In DNA form, the CDR3 reads TGTGCCACCAGTGATCGTGCGGGGGGCCCGAAAGAGACCCAGTACTTC.

This sequence joins TRBV25-1 and TRBJ2-1, with D perhaps TRBD1 or TRBD2 (5 bases each). The CDR3 runs 14 residues. CDR1 MGHDK and CDR2 SYGVNS come from the germline V gene. V gave up 1 base and J gave up 4 bases, with 8 bases separating them. This CDR3 is CASSELGVYNEQFF. The CDR3 DNA sequence: TGTGCCAGCAGTGAATTGGGGGTTTACAATGAGCAGTTCTTC.

This clonotype was detected ten times or more. J is TRBJ1-6 and V is TRBV7-8, with D maybe TRBD1 (6 bases). CDR3 length: 15 residues. V shed 5 bases and J shed 8 bases, with 16 bases lying between them. Germline-derived CDR1 and CDR2 are SGHVS and FQNEAQ. In DNA form, the CDR3 reads TGTGCCAGCAGCGCCGGCCAGGGGCAATATTCACCCCTCCACTTT. Protein product: CASSAGQGQYSPLHF.

This clonotype came up a few times. V is TRBV2 and J is TRBJ1-3; D remains unclear. V was trimmed by 4 bases and J by 0 bases, leaving 10 bases between them. Germline CDR1 is SNHLY and CDR2 is FYNNEI. This CDR3 comprises 15 residues. The CDR3 spells CASSAPSDSGNTIYF. The CDR3 nucleotides are TGTGCCAGCAGTGCCCCGTCTGACTCTGGAAACACCATATATTTT.

J is TRBJ1-1 and V is TRBV5-1, with no clear D. The V end was cut by 0 bases, the J end by 0 bases, with 9 bases between. The germline V gene has CDR1 SGHRS and CDR2 YFSETQ. This CDR3 comprises 15 residues. The CDR3 nucleotides read TGCGCCAGCAGCTTGGGACATTTCATGAACACTGAAGCTTTCTTT. This codes for CASSLGHFMNTEAFF.

This clonotype was recorded many times. The rearrangement joins TRBV7-9 to TRBJ2-3; D ambiguous. CDR1 and CDR2 (germline): SEHNR, FQNEAQ (reference sequence). The CDR3 is 13 residues long. The V gene lost 1 base and the J gene lost 9 bases, with 11 bases spanning the gap. Here the CDR3 DNA reads TGTGCCAGCAGCTTAGAGGGTGCCGGGACGCAGTATTTT. Translated, it gives CASSLEGAGTQYF. Complete variable domain (other parts from reference TRBV7-9 and TRBJ2-3): DTGVSQNPRHKITKRGQNVTFRCDPISEHNRLYWYRQTLGQGPEFLTYFQNEAQLEKSRLLSDRFSAERPKGSFSTLEIQRTEQGDSAMYLCASSLEGAGTQYFGPGTRLTVL.

This clonotype was seen a handful of times. As DNA, the CDR3 is TGTGCCAGCAGTTTGGAAGGCGGGGGCTATGGCTACACCTTC. This sequence encodes CASSLEGGGYGYTF. The chain joins TRBV28 to TRBJ1-2; tentative D call: TRBD1 (5 bases). The CDR3 contains 14 residues. Trimming left V 3 bases short and J 4 bases short, with 12 bases between. Germline V CDR1 and CDR2: MDHEN, SYDVKM.

Worth noting for this clonotype: A much more abundant neighbour one base away suggests this may be a read error. The chain uses TRBV5-6 and TRBJ1-2, with D unclear. CDR1 is SGHDT, CDR2 YYEEEE, per germline. This CDR3 has 12 amino acids. The CDR3 DNA reads TGTACCAGCAGCTCAGGAGACTATGGCTACACCTTC. Its translation: CTSSSGDYGYTF.

The rearrangement uses TRBV5-1 and TRBJ1-1, with D possibly being TRBD1 (6 bases). Germline CDR1 is SGHRS and CDR2 is YFSETQ. V lost 0 bases, J lost 2 bases, and 14 bases lay in between. This CDR3 has 16 residues. The DNA of the CDR3 is TGCGCCAGCAGCTTGGGCCTACAGGGTTTTAACACTGAAGCTTTCTTT. Translation: CASSLGLQGFNTEAFF.

CDR3 residues: CASSQGSGAEAFF. CDR3 sequence (DNA): TGTGCCAGCAGCCAAGGAAGCGGGGCTGAAGCTTTCTTT. The chain is built from TRBV3-1 and TRBJ1-1; D remains unclear. CDR3 length: 13 amino acids. With 1 base removed from V and 6 bases from J, the gap between germline ends came to 9 bases. Germline assignment: CDR1 LGHDT and CDR2 YNNKEL (reference sequence).

This clonotype was counted between two and nine times. This rearrangement joins TRBV20-1 to TRBJ1-1; maybe TRBD1 (5 bases). The CDR3 consists of 14 residues. Germline-derived CDR1 and CDR2 are DFQATT and SNEGSKA (reference sequence). V gave up 6 bases and J gave up 0 bases, with 14 bases separating them. The CDR3 DNA reads TGCAGTGCACCCCGGGAGGGGATGAACACTGAAGCTTTCTTT. Translating it yields CSAPREGMNTEAFF.

V gene TRBV3-1 combines with J gene TRBJ1-2; D is possibly TRBD1 (6 bases). Trimming pared 4 bases from V and 8 bases from J, leaving 11 bases between. Germline lookup yields CDR1 LGHDT and CDR2 YNNKEL (reference sequence). The CDR3 covers 12 residues. CDR3 sequence reads: CASSRRTDGYTF. For the CDR3, the DNA is TGTGCCAGCAGCCGGCGGACAGACGGCTACACCTTC.

This chain joins TRBV30 and TRBJ2-1; D possibly corresponds to TRBD2 (6 bases). The CDR3 is 14 amino acids. Germline CDR1 and CDR2: GTSNPN and SVGIG (reference sequence). V was cut by 0 bases and J by 7 bases, with 13 bases left in between. CDR3 loop: CAWSVPAGRNEQFF. CDR3 nucleotides: TGTGCCTGGAGTGTACCGGCAGGGAGGAATGAGCAGTTCTTC.

V gene TRBV19 combines with J gene TRBJ1-1, with D possibly TRBD1 on 6 matching bases. Deletions cut 7 bases from V and 2 bases from J, with 17 bases between. The germline V gene encodes CDR1 LNHDA and CDR2 SQIVND (reference sequence). The CDR3 runs to 15 residues. CDR3 sequence (DNA): TGTGCCAGTACCTCCACCCCGGGACAAAACACTGAAGCTTTCTTT. Translated: CASTSTPGQNTEAFF.

The chain uses TRBV6-5 and TRBJ1-4; D gene unclear. The CDR3 has 14 amino acids. Germline values: CDR1 MNHEY, CDR2 SVGAGI. The V end lost 2 bases, the J end lost 4 bases, and 8 bases lay between the germline ends. CDR3 amino acids: CASSYGQSNEKLFF. The CDR3 DNA sequence: TGTGCCAGCAGTTACGGGCAGAGTAATGAAAAACTGTTTTTT.

This clonotype turned up a few times. This chain links TRBV3-1 with TRBJ1-6; no clear D gene. V was cut by 4 bases and J by 0 bases, with 16 bases left in between. This CDR3 is 18 amino acids long. Germline lookup yields CDR1 LGHDT and CDR2 YNNKEL (reference sequence). CDR3 bases: TGTGCCAGCAGCCCGTACCCGCCGGGGAGCTCCTATAATTCACCCCTCCACTTT. Its protein product is CASSPYPPGSSYNSPLHF.

The chain links TRBV7-2 to TRBJ2-1; D is possibly TRBD2 (5 bases). The CDR3 sequence is 15 residues long. V lost 1 base and J lost 4, with 11 bases in between. The V gene's germline CDR1 is SGHTA and CDR2 FQGNSA. The DNA for the CDR3 is TGTGCCAGCAGCTTAGTAGCGCTCGTTTACAATGAGCAGTTCTTC. It codes for CASSLVALVYNEQFF.

This clonotype was detected many times. The genes are TRBV6-2 or TRBV6-3 and TRBJ2-2; 7 bases match TRBD1. Germline-derived CDR1 and CDR2 are MNHEY and SVGEGT. V lost 6 bases to trimming and J lost 4 bases; unmatched junction nucleotides: 8. This CDR3 has 15 residues. The CDR3, as DNA: TGTGCCAGCAGAAAAACGACAGGGAGCACCGGGGAGCTGTTTTTT. Translating gives CASRKTTGSTGELFF.

A few counts support this clonotype. The chain is built from TRBV7-8 and TRBJ1-1; D gene uncertain. V lost 0 bases and J lost 4, with 3 bases in between. Per germline, CDR1 SGHVS and CDR2 FQNEAQ. This CDR3 contains 12 residues. Here the CDR3 reads CASSLAVTEAFF. The CDR3 DNA sequence: TGTGCCAGCAGCTTAGCGGTCACTGAAGCTTTCTTT.

V gene TRBV4-1 combines with J gene TRBJ2-2, with 7 bases fitting TRBD1. Trimming removed 6 bases from V and 6 bases from J; junction bases left unmatched: 10. Germline values: CDR1 MGHRA, CDR2 YSYEKL. The length of the CDR3 is 15 residues. The CDR3 nucleotides read TGCGCCAGCAGGAATAGGGACAGACTTGCCGGGGAGCTGTTTTTT. Its protein is CASRNRDRLAGELFF.

This clonotype came up many times. This rearrangement joins TRBV18 to TRBJ2-2; TRBD1 is a possible D gene (5 bases). Between the trimmed V and J ends, which lost 3 bases and 2 bases, there was a span of 7 bases. The CDR3 runs to 14 residues. Germline CDR1 KGHSH, CDR2 LQKENI. The CDR3: CASSPQGNTGELFF. The CDR3 DNA is TGTGCCAGCTCACCTCAGGGAAACACCGGGGAGCTGTTTTTT.

The rearrangement uses TRBV5-1 and TRBJ1-1; D is unresolved. Germline V gives CDR1 SGHRS, CDR2 YFSETQ. This CDR3 is built from 15 residues. Trimming took off 5 bases at V and 5 bases at J, with 19 bases between the two ends. The CDR3 region is CASSDGRFGPTEAFF. The CDR3 nucleotides read TGCGCCAGCAGTGACGGACGTTTCGGTCCTACTGAAGCTTTCTTT.

This clonotype was observed once. The V and J genes are TRBV12-3 or TRBV12-4 and TRBJ1-1; maybe TRBD1 (6 bases). The germline V and J ends were trimmed by 6 bases and 0 bases, with 14 bases remaining between them. CDR3 length: 15 amino acids. The CDR3 reads CASRPGHNMNTEAFF. In nucleotides, the CDR3 is TGTGCCAGCAGACCGGGACATAACATGAACACTGAAGCTTTCTTT.

The CDR3 loop reads CASSQGEGTYQETQYF. Here the CDR3 DNA reads TGTGCCAGCAGCCAGGGGGAGGGGACGTACCAAGAGACCCAGTACTTC. The chain has TRBV4-2 and TRBJ2-5, with 7 bases identical to TRBD2. Germline-derived CDR1 and CDR2 are LGHNA and YNFKEQ. The V and J ends lost 3 bases and 0 bases, in that order; junction bases with no gene match: 7. This CDR3 contains 16 residues.

This clonotype was counted at least ten times. The chain is built from TRBV28 and TRBJ2-3; no firm D call. Deletions cut 3 bases from V and 1 base from J, with 5 bases between. Germline V gene lookup returns CDR1 MDHEN and CDR2 SYDVKM. The CDR3 runs to 13 residues. DNA for the CDR3: TGTGCCAGCAGTTTCCAGGGCACAGATACGCAGTATTTT. Encoded protein: CASSFQGTDTQYF.

This clonotype was detected ten times or more. This chain joins TRBV28 and TRBJ1-2; D might be TRBD1 (5 bases). V lost 2 bases and J 6 bases, leaving 25 bases between the germline ends. CDR1 MDHEN and CDR2 SYDVKM come from the germline V gene. CDR3 length equals 18 residues. CDR3 in DNA: TGTGCCAGCAGTTTAGGCAGGGCCTTCCGGACGGGGGGTAATGGCTACACCTTC. Translation: CASSLGRAFRTGGNGYTF.

This clonotype came up a few times. The chain is built from TRBV20-1 and TRBJ1-1, with D possibly matching TRBD1 (5 bases). The germline V gene encodes CDR1 DFQATT and CDR2 SNEGSKA (reference sequence). Deletions cut 3 bases from V and 0 bases from J, with 8 bases between. The CDR3 spans 13 residues. The DNA for the CDR3 is TGCAGTGCTAGTTGGACAATGAACACTGAAGCTTTCTTT. Translating gives CSASWTMNTEAFF.

V usage is TRBV20-1 and J usage is TRBJ1-2; D uncertain. The CDR3 is made up of 15 amino acids. The V gene lost 4 bases and the J gene lost 7 bases, with 22 bases spanning the gap. Germline V gene lookup returns CDR1 DFQATT and CDR2 SNEGSKA (reference sequence). In nucleotides, the CDR3 is TGCAGTGCTACTAACTACATACCTGAGAGGGTTGGCTACACCTTC. Translation gives CSATNYIPERVGYTF.

CDR3: CASSYGDTGELFF. CDR3 nucleotide sequence: TGTGCCAGCAGTTACGGGGACACCGGGGAGCTGTTTTTT. The chain links TRBV6-5 to TRBJ2-2, with D uncertain. The CDR3 is 13 amino acids. Germline loops: CDR1 MNHEY, CDR2 SVGAGI. Deletions cut 2 bases from V and 3 bases from J, with 4 bases between.

This clonotype was counted ten times or more. This sequence joins TRBV7-2 and TRBJ2-3; 9 bases match TRBD1. V lost 4 bases and J lost 2; bases outside the gene matches: 4. Germline V gives CDR1 SGHTA, CDR2 FQGNSA. CDR3 length: 15 residues. CDR3 bases: TGTGCCAGCAGCTCCCGGACAGGGGTCACAGATACGCAGTATTTT. It is translated as CASSSRTGVTDTQYF. Full variable domain (remainder filled in from reference TRBV7-2 and TRBJ2-3): GAGVSQSPSNKVTEKGKDVELRCDPISGHTALYWYRQSLGQGLEFLIYFQGNSAPDKSGLPSDRFSAERTGGSVSTLTIQRTQQEDSAVYLCASSSRTGVTDTQYFGPGTRLTVL.